This T cell receptor beta chain stems from a study of blood T cell repertoires in COVID-19. Looking at the study overall: Samples of COVID-19 (acute and convalescent) were obtained from the United States, Italy and Spain. PBMCs, B-cell-depleted T cells, or T cells provided the cDNA or gDNA that made up the material.

Original data processing: Amplifying reference gene primers gave estimates of nucleated cell counts. Profiling relied on immunoSEQ multiplex PCR, and the TCRdb table lists in-frame clones only, not all of them. Clone size and V and J calls were adopted from that table, with D and trimming inferred from the DNA. Seen here are some 310,000 clones, roughly 88% observed once, and the top ten hold 2.5% to 3.5%. The germline V gene has CDR1 MDHEN and CDR2 SYDVKM. V was clipped by 4 bases and J by 5 bases; unmatched bases: 10. This CDR3 has 15 amino acids. This sequence was found in a woman in her twenties or thirties with COVID-19, enrolled during active disease. Sequencing was carried out using peripheral blood. The rearrangement uses TRBV28 and TRBJ2-7; 8 positions agree with TRBD2. CDR3: CASSSTGGATHEQYF. The CDR3 region has the DNA TGTGCCAGCAGTTCCACGGGGGGGGCGACCCACGAGCAGTACTTC.